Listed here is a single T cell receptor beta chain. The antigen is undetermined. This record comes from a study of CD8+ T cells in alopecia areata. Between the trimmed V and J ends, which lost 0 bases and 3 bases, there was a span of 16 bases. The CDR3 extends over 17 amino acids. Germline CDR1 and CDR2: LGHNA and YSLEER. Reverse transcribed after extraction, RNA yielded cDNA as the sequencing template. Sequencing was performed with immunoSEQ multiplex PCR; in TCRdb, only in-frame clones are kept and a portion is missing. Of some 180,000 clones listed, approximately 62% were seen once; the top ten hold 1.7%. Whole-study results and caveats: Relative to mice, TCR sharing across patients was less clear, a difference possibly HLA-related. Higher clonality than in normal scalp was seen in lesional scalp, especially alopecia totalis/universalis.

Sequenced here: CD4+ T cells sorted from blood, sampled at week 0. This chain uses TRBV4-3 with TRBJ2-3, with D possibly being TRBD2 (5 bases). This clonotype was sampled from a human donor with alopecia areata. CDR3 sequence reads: CASSQEKGGLGTDTQYF. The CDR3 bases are TGCGCCAGCAGCCAAGAGAAGGGCGGGTTGGGTACAGATACGCAGTATTTT.